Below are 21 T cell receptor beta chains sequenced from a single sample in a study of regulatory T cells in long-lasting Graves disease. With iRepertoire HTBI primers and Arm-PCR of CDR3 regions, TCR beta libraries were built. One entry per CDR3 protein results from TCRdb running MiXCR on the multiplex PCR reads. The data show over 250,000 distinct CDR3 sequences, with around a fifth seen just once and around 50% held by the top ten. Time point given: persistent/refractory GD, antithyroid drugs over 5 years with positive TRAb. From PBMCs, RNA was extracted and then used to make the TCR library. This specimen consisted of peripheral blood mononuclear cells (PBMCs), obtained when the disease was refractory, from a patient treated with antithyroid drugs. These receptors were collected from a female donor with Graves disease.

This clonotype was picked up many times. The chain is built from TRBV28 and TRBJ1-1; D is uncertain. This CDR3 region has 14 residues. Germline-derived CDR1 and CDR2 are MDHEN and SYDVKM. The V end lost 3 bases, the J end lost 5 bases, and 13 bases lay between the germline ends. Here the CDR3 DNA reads TGTGCCAGCAGTTTTTCAGCCGGCCGGACTGAAGCTTTCTTT. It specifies CASSFSAGRTEAFF.

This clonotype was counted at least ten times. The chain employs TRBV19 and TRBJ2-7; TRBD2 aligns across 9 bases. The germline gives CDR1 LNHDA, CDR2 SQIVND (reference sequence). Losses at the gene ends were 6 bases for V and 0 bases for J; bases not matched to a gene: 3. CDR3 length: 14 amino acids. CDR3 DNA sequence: TGTGCCAGTAGGACTAGCGGTTCCTCCTACGAGCAGTACTTC. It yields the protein CASRTSGSSYEQYF.

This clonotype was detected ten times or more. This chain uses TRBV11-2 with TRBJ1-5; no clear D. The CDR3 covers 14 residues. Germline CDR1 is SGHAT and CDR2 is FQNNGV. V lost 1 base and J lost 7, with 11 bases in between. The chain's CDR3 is CASSLGGSSQPQHF. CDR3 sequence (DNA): TGTGCCAGCAGCTTAGGAGGGTCGTCACAGCCCCAGCATTTT.

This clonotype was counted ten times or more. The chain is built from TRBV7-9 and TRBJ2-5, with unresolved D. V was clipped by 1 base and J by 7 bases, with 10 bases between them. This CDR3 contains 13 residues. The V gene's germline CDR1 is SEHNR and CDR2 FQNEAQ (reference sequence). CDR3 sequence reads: CASSLGDMVTQYF. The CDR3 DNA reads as TGTGCCAGCAGCTTAGGAGACATGGTGACCCAGTACTTC.

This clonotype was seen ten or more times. CDR3 residues: CASSSYGTGSTGELFF. The CDR3 bases are TGTGCCAGCAGTTCCTACGGGACAGGGAGCACCGGGGAGCTGTTTTTT. This chain joins TRBV28 and TRBJ2-2; 9 positions match TRBD1. V dropped 4 bases and J dropped 4; count of bases not matched to a gene: 7. Germline values: CDR1 MDHEN, CDR2 SYDVKM. This CDR3 contains 16 residues.

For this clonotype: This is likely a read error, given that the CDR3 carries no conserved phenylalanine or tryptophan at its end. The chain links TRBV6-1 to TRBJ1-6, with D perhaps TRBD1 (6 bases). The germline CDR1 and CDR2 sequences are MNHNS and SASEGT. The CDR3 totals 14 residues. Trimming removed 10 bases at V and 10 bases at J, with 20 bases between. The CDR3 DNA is TGTGCCACCTCCCGAGGACAGTTTGGATCACCCCTCCACTTG. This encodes CATSRGQFGSPLHL.

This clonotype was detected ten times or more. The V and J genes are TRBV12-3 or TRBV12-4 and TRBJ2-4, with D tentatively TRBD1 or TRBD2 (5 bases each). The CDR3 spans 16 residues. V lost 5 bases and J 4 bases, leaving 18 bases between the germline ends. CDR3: CASSPGTRGDKNIQYF. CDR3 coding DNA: TGTGCCAGCAGTCCTGGGACCCGCGGAGATAAAAACATTCAGTACTTC.

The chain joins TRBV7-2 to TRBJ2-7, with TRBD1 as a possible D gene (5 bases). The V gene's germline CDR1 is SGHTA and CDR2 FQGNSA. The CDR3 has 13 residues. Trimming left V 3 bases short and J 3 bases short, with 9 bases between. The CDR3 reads CASSFSTGYEQYF. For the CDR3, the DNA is TGTGCCAGCAGCTTCTCAACAGGCTACGAGCAGTACTTC.

The CDR3 loop reads CASSQEIRTGCGDGYTF. The CDR3 DNA is TGTGCCAGCAGCCAAGAAATAAGAACAGGGTGTGGTGATGGCTACACCTTC. The chain has TRBV3-2 and TRBJ1-2; TRBD1, the table's D call, was not compared with the DNA. TRBV3-2 is deemed a pseudogene. The CDR3 covers 17 residues.

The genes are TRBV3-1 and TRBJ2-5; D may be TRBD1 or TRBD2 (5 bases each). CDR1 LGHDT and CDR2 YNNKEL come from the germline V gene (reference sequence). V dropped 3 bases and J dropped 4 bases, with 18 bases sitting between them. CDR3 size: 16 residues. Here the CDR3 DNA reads TGTGCCAGCAGCCAGCCCACCGGGACCGAATTAGAGACCCAGTACTTC. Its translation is CASSQPTGTELETQYF.

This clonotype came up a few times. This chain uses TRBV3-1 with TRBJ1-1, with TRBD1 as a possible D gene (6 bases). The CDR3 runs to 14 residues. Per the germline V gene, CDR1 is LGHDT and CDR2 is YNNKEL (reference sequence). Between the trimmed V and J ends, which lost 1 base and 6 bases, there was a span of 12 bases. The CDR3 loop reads CASSQADRRSEAFF. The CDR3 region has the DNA TGTGCCAGCAGCCAAGCGGACAGAAGGTCTGAAGCTTTCTTT.

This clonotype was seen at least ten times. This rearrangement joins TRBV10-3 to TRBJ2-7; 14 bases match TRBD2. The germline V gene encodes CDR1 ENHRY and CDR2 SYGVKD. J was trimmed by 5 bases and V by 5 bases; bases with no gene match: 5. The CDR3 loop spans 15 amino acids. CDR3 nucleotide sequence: TGTGCCATCAGTTCCCCGACTAGCGGGAGGGACGAGCAGTACTTC. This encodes CAISSPTSGRDEQYF.

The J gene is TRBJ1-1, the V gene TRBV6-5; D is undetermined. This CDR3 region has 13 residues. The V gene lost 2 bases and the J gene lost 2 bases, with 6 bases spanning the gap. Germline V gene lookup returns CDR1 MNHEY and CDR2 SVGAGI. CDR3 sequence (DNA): TGTGCCAGCAGTTACCTCGATAACACTGAAGCTTTCTTT. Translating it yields CASSYLDNTEAFF.

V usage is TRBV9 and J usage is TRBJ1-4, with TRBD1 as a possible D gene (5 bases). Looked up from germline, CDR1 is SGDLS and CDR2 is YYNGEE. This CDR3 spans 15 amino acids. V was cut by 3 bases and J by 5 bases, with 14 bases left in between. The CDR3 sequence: CASSGTGTGNEKLFF. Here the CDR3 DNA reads TGTGCCAGCAGCGGTACCGGGACGGGGAATGAAAAACTGTTTTTT.

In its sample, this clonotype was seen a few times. DNA of the CDR3: TGTGCCAGCAGTTACAGGGACAGGGGGAGCTCCTACGAGCAGTACTTC. Translation: CASSYRDRGSSYEQYF. The V and J genes are TRBV6-7 and TRBJ2-7; TRBD1 aligns across 11 bases. Being an ORF, TRBV6-7 has a function that is uncertain. CDR3 length: 16 amino acids. With 2 bases clipped from V and 0 bases from J, the junction kept 3 bases outside the gene matches.

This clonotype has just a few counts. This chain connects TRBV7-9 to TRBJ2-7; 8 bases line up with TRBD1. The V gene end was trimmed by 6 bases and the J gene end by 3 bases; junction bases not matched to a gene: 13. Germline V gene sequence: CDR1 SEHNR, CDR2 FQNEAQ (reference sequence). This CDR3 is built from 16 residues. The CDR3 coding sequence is TGTGCCAGCAGTTTCGCGCAGGGGGCTCTAAGCTACGAGCAGTACTTC. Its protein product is CASSFAQGALSYEQYF.

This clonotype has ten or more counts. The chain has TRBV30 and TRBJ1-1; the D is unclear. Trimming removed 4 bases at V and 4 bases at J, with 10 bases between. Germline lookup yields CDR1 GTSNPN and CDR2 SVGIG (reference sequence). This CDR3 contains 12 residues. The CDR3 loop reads CAWKVEGTEAFF. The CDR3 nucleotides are TGTGCCTGGAAGGTGGAGGGCACTGAAGCTTTCTTT.

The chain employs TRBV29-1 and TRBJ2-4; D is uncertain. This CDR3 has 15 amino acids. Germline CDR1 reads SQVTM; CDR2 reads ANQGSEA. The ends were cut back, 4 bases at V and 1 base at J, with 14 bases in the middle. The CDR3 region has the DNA TGCAGCGTTGTTTGGGGTTTTGGGGCCAAAAACATTCAGTACTTC. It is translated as CSVVWGFGAKNIQYF.

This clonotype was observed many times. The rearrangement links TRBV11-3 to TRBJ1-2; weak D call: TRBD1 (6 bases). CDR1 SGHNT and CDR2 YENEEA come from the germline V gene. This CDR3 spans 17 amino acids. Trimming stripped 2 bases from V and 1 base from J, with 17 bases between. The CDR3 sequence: CASSLPLPGQVNYGYTF. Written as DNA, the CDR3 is TGTGCCAGCAGCTTACCACTACCGGGACAAGTTAACTATGGCTACACCTTC.

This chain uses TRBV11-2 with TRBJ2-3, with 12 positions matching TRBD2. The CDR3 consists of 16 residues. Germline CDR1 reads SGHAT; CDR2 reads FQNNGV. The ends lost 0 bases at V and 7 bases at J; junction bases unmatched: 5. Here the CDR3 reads CASSLEASGRANTQYF. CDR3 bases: TGTGCCAGCAGCTTAGAGGCTAGCGGGAGGGCCAATACGCAGTATTTT.

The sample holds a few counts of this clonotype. The CDR3 loop reads CASSLAPQSTGELFF. The CDR3 nucleotides are TGTGCCAGCAGCTTAGCCCCCCAGAGCACCGGGGAGCTGTTTTTT. This chain connects TRBV7-2 to TRBJ2-2; D gene ambiguous. Trimming took off 0 bases at V and 4 bases at J, with 9 bases between the two ends. Germline V gene lookup returns CDR1 SGHTA and CDR2 FQGNSA. This CDR3 has 15 amino acids.